The text below deals with one T cell receptor beta chain. These data originate in a study of shared clonotypes between healthy human individuals. The authors distributed each subset's genomic DNA evenly over several immunoSEQ plates. TCRdb's table, derived via immunoSEQ multiplex PCR, lists solely in-frame clones and lacks some. There are some 790,000 clones in the sample; about two thirds occur only once, and 1.8% lies in the top ten. Germline CDR1 reads MDHEN; CDR2 reads SYDVKM. The CDR3 has 14 amino acids. Germline trimming cut 2 bases from V and 0 bases from J; bases unmatched to any gene: 0. Input material: memory CD4+ T cells sorted from blood. Subset denoted: CD45RA-negative fraction. This clonotype originated in a woman under 40 in good health. The rearrangement joins TRBV28 to TRBJ2-7; 8 nucleotides match TRBD2. The CDR3 coding sequence is TGTGCCAGCAGTTTAAGCGGGAGCTCCTACGAGCAGTACTTC. Encoded protein: CASSLSGSSYEQYF.